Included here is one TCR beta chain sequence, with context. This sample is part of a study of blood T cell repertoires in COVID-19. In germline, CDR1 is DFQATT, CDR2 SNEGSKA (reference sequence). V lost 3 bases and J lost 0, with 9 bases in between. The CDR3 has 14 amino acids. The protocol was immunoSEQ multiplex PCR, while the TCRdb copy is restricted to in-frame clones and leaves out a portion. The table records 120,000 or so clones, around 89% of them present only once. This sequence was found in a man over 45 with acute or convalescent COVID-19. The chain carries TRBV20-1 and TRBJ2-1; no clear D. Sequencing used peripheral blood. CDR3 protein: CSASGSSSYNEQFF. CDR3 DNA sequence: TGCAGTGCTAGTGGATCTAGCTCCTACAATGAGCAGTTCTTC.